This T cell receptor beta chain was documented in a study of CD8 T cells in ankylosing spondylitis. TCRdb reprocessed the 5' RACE reads via MiXCR and lists one record per CDR3 protein. The table lists roughly 250,000 distinct CDR3 sequences, around 9.1% of them singletons. J lost 1 base, V lost 6 bases, and 7 bases had no gene match. The CDR3 totals 15 residues. At least ten counts were recorded for this clonotype. V and J are TRBV12-3 or TRBV12-4 and TRBJ1-1; 8 positions match TRBD1. This TCR was recovered from a male donor with ankylosing spondylitis or in good health (not recorded which). Sequenced sample: blood, either unsorted or a sorted T cell fraction (not recorded which). CDR3 nucleotide sequence: TGTGCCAGCAGCCAGAGAACAGGGGGGAACACTGAAGCTTTCTTT. This translates into CASSQRTGGNTEAFF.